This TCR beta chain emerged from a study of T-cell memory formation after mild COVID-19. To note about this clonotype: Its target is not known.

TCRdb ran MiXCR on the 5' RACE reads and lists one entry per CDR3 protein. The sample has about 280,000 distinct CDR3 sequences, around 8% seen once. Study results and caveats: CD4+ contracting clones lay mainly in CM and EM, CD8+ ones in EMRA. Day 15 to 85 contracting clones showed balanced CD4/CD8; later expanders leaned CD4+.

This CDR3 comprises 16 residues. Trimming left V 1 base short and J 2 bases short, with 10 bases between. Germline V gene lookup returns CDR1 SGHRS and CDR2 YFSETQ. This receptor was taken from a young man who had mild COVID-19 (a few samples of this study predate the infection). Cell type and time point are not known. Material: PBMCs or a T cell subset sorted from them (not recorded which). The gene calls are TRBV5-1 and TRBJ2-6; D may be TRBD1 (6 bases). CDR3: CASSLTGSAGANVLTF. DNA for the CDR3: TGCGCCAGCAGCTTGACAGGGTCGGCTGGGGCCAACGTCCTGACTTTC.